A selection of T cell receptor beta chains follows, all from one sample in a study of blood T cell repertoires in COVID-19. Assay used: immunoSEQ multiplex PCR; TCRdb lists only in-frame clones, some missing. The sample includes 150,000 or so clones, more than 75% seen only once; the top ten take 0.95% to 1.5%. The material sequenced was PBMCs or T cells enriched from blood (not recorded which). These receptors originate from a woman under 40 with acute COVID-19. CDR3s include the opening cysteine and the closing phenylalanine or tryptophan. A D gene is named only where the DNA matches it firmly. Clone size is not always given. Where it is, it says once, few, many or a class for expanded clones.

D gene: NA; V gene: TRBV5-6; J gene: TRBJ1-1; clone size: once; CDR3 protein: CASSFRGSTEAFF; CDR3 DNA: TGTGCCAGCAGCTTTAGGGGATCCACTGAAGCTTTCTTT
D gene: NA; V gene: TRBV6-2/TRBV6-3; J gene: TRBJ2-1; clone size: NA; CDR3 protein: CASSYFKAGTTYNEQFF; CDR3 DNA: TGTGCCAGCAGTTACTTTAAAGCGGGTACTACCTACAATGAGCAGTTCTTC
D gene: NA; V gene: TRBV18; J gene: TRBJ2-3; clone size: NA; CDR3 protein: CASSPRGVGGSTDTQYF; CDR3 DNA: TGTGCCAGCTCACCACGTGGGGTAGGAGGAAGCACAGATACGCAGTATTTT
D gene: TRBD1; V gene: TRBV5-5; J gene: TRBJ2-5; clone size: NA; CDR3 protein: CASSFDKTGGGQETQYF; CDR3 DNA: TGTGCCAGCAGCTTCGATAAGACAGGGGGAGGCCAAGAGACCCAGTACTTC
D gene: TRBD2; V gene: TRBV24-1; J gene: TRBJ2-5; clone size: NA; CDR3 protein: CATSETSWGETQYF; CDR3 DNA: TGTGCCACCAGTGAGACTAGCTGGGGGGAGACCCAGTACTTC
D gene: NA; V gene: TRBV4-3; J gene: TRBJ2-1; clone size: NA; CDR3 protein: CASSQDRRITNNEQFF; CDR3 DNA: TGCGCCAGCAGCCAAGATCGCAGGATTACAAACAATGAGCAGTTCTTC
D gene: TRBD2; V gene: TRBV7-9; J gene: TRBJ2-7; clone size: NA; CDR3 protein: CASSLVKILAGGSNEQYF; CDR3 DNA: TGTGCCAGCAGCTTAGTGAAAATTTTAGCGGGAGGCTCCAACGAGCAGTACTTC
D gene: TRBD1; V gene: TRBV3-1/TRBV3-2; J gene: TRBJ2-2; clone size: NA; CDR3 protein: CASSQELFGQGGTGELFF; CDR3 DNA: TGTGCCAGCAGCCAAGAACTATTCGGACAGGGTGGCACCGGGGAGCTGTTTTTT
D gene: TRBD2; V gene: TRBV28; J gene: TRBJ2-1; clone size: NA; CDR3 protein: CASKGLAGTVNYNEQFF; CDR3 DNA: TGTGCCAGCAAAGGACTAGCGGGAACGGTCAACTACAATGAGCAGTTCTTC
D gene: TRBD2; V gene: TRBV28; J gene: TRBJ2-5; clone size: NA; CDR3 protein: CASSLAGRETQYF; CDR3 DNA: TGTGCCAGCAGTCTAGCGGGGCGGGAGACCCAGTACTTC
D gene: TRBD2; V gene: TRBV28; J gene: TRBJ2-3; clone size: NA; CDR3 protein: CASSTPVGREITDTQYF; CDR3 DNA: TGTGCCAGCAGTACCCCGGTCGGGCGGGAGATCACAGATACGCAGTATTTT
D gene: TRBD2; V gene: TRBV7-2; J gene: TRBJ2-3; clone size: NA; CDR3 protein: CASRPTSGGADTQYF; CDR3 DNA: TGTGCCAGCAGGCCGACTAGCGGGGGCGCAGATACGCAGTATTTT
D gene: NA; V gene: TRBV21-1; J gene: TRBJ2-1; clone size: NA; CDR3 protein: CASSKKGWTSGNSYNEQFF; CDR3 DNA: TGTGCCAGCAGCAAAAAGGGGTGGACTAGCGGGAACTCCTACAATGAGCAGTTCTTC
D gene: NA; V gene: TRBV27; J gene: TRBJ2-1; clone size: NA; CDR3 protein: CASSLLTWAEGYEQFF; CDR3 DNA: TGTGCCAGCAGTTTATTAACGTGGGCAGAGGGTTATGAGCAGTTCTTC
D gene: NA; V gene: TRBV19; J gene: TRBJ2-2; clone size: NA; CDR3 protein: CASSKGANTGELFF; CDR3 DNA: TGTGCCAGTAGTAAAGGAGCGAACACCGGGGAGCTGTTTTTT
D gene: TRBD2; V gene: TRBV28; J gene: TRBJ2-2; clone size: NA; CDR3 protein: CASSLFWSLAGVPGELFF; CDR3 DNA: TGTGCCAGCAGTTTATTCTGGAGCCTAGCGGGAGTCCCCGGGGAGCTGTTTTTT
D gene: NA; V gene: TRBV9; J gene: TRBJ2-5; clone size: NA; CDR3 protein: CASSVGTQIEETQYF; CDR3 DNA: TGTGCCAGCAGCGTAGGGACTCAAATTGAAGAGACCCAGTACTTC
D gene: NA; V gene: TRBV5-1; J gene: TRBJ2-7; clone size: NA; CDR3 protein: CASSLQGYEQYF; CDR3 DNA: TGCGCCAGCAGCTTACAGGGCTACGAGCAGTACTTC
D gene: NA; V gene: TRBV6-5; J gene: TRBJ2-7; clone size: NA; CDR3 protein: CASTMRSPVHEQYF; CDR3 DNA: TGTGCCAGCACAATGCGGAGCCCCGTCCACGAGCAGTACTTC
D gene: NA; V gene: TRBV29-1; J gene: TRBJ1-1; clone size: NA; CDR3 protein: CSVAGSWENEAFF; CDR3 DNA: TGCAGCGTTGCCGGAAGTTGGGAGAATGAAGCTTTCTTT
D gene: NA; V gene: TRBV27; J gene: TRBJ1-5; clone size: NA; CDR3 protein: CASSLLAGVQPQHF; CDR3 DNA: TGTGCCAGCAGTTTATTAGCCGGGGTTCAGCCCCAGCATTTT
D gene: TRBD2; V gene: TRBV7-3; J gene: TRBJ2-1; clone size: NA; CDR3 protein: CASGAGVGSEQFF; CDR3 DNA: TGTGCCAGCGGGGCGGGAGTAGGGAGTGAGCAGTTCTTC
D gene: NA; V gene: TRBV4-2; J gene: TRBJ1-4; clone size: NA; CDR3 protein: CASSPQEATNEKLFF; CDR3 DNA: TGTGCCAGCAGCCCGCAAGAGGCAACTAATGAAAAACTGTTTTTT
D gene: NA; V gene: TRBV29-1; J gene: TRBJ1-3; clone size: NA; CDR3 protein: CSVVQGSYSGNTIYF; CDR3 DNA: TGCAGCGTTGTGCAGGGGTCCTACTCTGGAAACACCATATATTTT
D gene: NA; V gene: TRBV28; J gene: TRBJ2-7; clone size: NA; CDR3 protein: CASSFPVGRREQYF; CDR3 DNA: TGTGCCAGCAGTTTTCCCGTGGGCCGAAGAGAGCAGTACTTC
D gene: TRBD2; V gene: TRBV14; J gene: TRBJ2-1; clone size: NA; CDR3 protein: CASSVSGRANVEQFF; CDR3 DNA: TGTGCCAGCAGCGTTAGCGGGAGGGCTAACGTTGAGCAGTTCTTC
D gene: NA; V gene: TRBV5-6; J gene: TRBJ1-5; clone size: NA; CDR3 protein: CASSLARANQPQHF; CDR3 DNA: TGTGCCAGCAGCTTGGCAAGAGCGAATCAGCCCCAGCATTTT
D gene: TRBD2; V gene: TRBV11-1; J gene: TRBJ2-5; clone size: NA; CDR3 protein: CASSSAGVGETQYF; CDR3 DNA: TGTGCCAGCAGCTCCGCGGGAGTGGGGGAGACCCAGTACTTC
D gene: TRBD2; V gene: TRBV9; J gene: TRBJ2-7; clone size: few; CDR3 protein: CASSTQAGGPYEQYF; CDR3 DNA: TGTGCCAGCAGCACTCAAGCGGGAGGGCCGTACGAGCAGTACTTC
D gene: NA; V gene: TRBV18; J gene: TRBJ2-2; clone size: NA; CDR3 protein: CASSPDRNTGELFF; CDR3 DNA: TGTGCCAGCTCACCGGACAGAAACACCGGGGAGCTGTTTTTT
D gene: TRBD2; V gene: TRBV18; J gene: TRBJ2-7; clone size: NA; CDR3 protein: CASSLGTSGRGIAYYEQYF; CDR3 DNA: TGTGCCAGCTCACTCGGGACTAGCGGGAGGGGTATCGCGTACTACGAGCAGTACTTC
D gene: TRBD2; V gene: TRBV28; J gene: TRBJ2-5; clone size: NA; CDR3 protein: CASSLFRAGGPEETQYF; CDR3 DNA: TGTGCCAGCAGTTTATTTCGGGCGGGAGGGCCGGAAGAGACCCAGTACTTC
D gene: NA; V gene: TRBV10-3; J gene: TRBJ1-1; clone size: NA; CDR3 protein: CAISELMNTEAFF; CDR3 DNA: TGTGCCATCAGTGAACTGATGAACACTGAAGCTTTCTTT
D gene: NA; V gene: TRBV28; J gene: TRBJ1-2; clone size: NA; CDR3 protein: CASSSGQSYGYTF; CDR3 DNA: TGTGCCAGCAGTTCCGGACAGAGCTATGGCTACACCTTC
D gene: TRBD1; V gene: TRBV28; J gene: TRBJ1-4; clone size: NA; CDR3 protein: CASSLEGASTNEKLFF; CDR3 DNA: TGTGCCAGCAGCCTTGAGGGGGCCTCCACAAATGAAAAACTGTTTTTT
D gene: NA; V gene: TRBV4-1; J gene: TRBJ2-5; clone size: NA; CDR3 protein: CASSQGSGGETQYF; CDR3 DNA: TGCGCCAGCAGCCAAGGGAGCGGAGGGGAGACCCAGTACTTC
D gene: NA; V gene: TRBV7-3; J gene: TRBJ1-1; clone size: NA; CDR3 protein: CASSQNAGVTEAFF; CDR3 DNA: TGTGCCAGCAGCCAAAACGCGGGGGTCACTGAAGCTTTCTTT
D gene: NA; V gene: TRBV19; J gene: TRBJ2-1; clone size: NA; CDR3 protein: CASTSLALGYNEQFF; CDR3 DNA: TGTGCCAGTACCTCACTAGCTTTAGGGTACAATGAGCAGTTCTTC
D gene: NA; V gene: TRBV6-2/TRBV6-3; J gene: TRBJ2-3; clone size: NA; CDR3 protein: CASSPDTTDTQYF; CDR3 DNA: TGTGCCAGCAGTCCCGACACCACAGATACGCAGTATTTT
D gene: NA; V gene: TRBV4-3; J gene: TRBJ2-6; clone size: NA; CDR3 protein: CASSPTPVFSGANVLTF; CDR3 DNA: TGCGCCAGCAGCCCCACCCCGGTTTTCTCTGGGGCCAACGTCCTGACTTTC
D gene: TRBD1; V gene: TRBV5-1; J gene: TRBJ1-1; clone size: NA; CDR3 protein: CASSLQGQPQNTEAFF; CDR3 DNA: TGCGCCAGCAGCCTCCAGGGACAGCCACAGAACACTGAAGCTTTCTTT
D gene: TRBD2; V gene: TRBV3-1/TRBV3-2; J gene: TRBJ2-7; clone size: NA; CDR3 protein: CASSQASGITYEQYF; CDR3 DNA: TGTGCCAGCAGCCAGGCAAGCGGGATCACCTACGAGCAGTACTTC
D gene: NA; V gene: TRBV7-8; J gene: TRBJ2-2; clone size: NA; CDR3 protein: CASRQGWDGELFF; CDR3 DNA: TGTGCCAGCAGACAGGGATGGGACGGGGAGCTGTTTTTT
D gene: NA; V gene: TRBV10-1; J gene: TRBJ2-1; clone size: once; CDR3 protein: CASSACHLVPPIHQREEQFF; CDR3 DNA: TGCGCCAGCAGTGCCTGTCATCTCGTGCCCCCCATCCATCAAAGGGAGGAGCAGTTCTTC
D gene: TRBD2; V gene: TRBV7-8; J gene: TRBJ2-1; clone size: NA; CDR3 protein: CASSLQRESSYNEQFF; CDR3 DNA: TGTGCCAGCAGCCTCCAGCGGGAGAGTTCCTACAATGAGCAGTTCTTC
D gene: TRBD2; V gene: TRBV27; J gene: TRBJ2-1; clone size: NA; CDR3 protein: CASSSSGPYNEQFF; CDR3 DNA: TGTGCCAGCAGTTCTAGCGGCCCCTACAATGAGCAGTTCTTC
D gene: TRBD2; V gene: TRBV3-1/TRBV3-2; J gene: TRBJ2-1; clone size: NA; CDR3 protein: CASSQKRASGYNEQFF; CDR3 DNA: TGTGCCAGCAGCCAGAAGAGGGCTAGCGGCTACAATGAGCAGTTCTTC
D gene: TRBD1; V gene: TRBV28; J gene: TRBJ1-3; clone size: NA; CDR3 protein: CASSFSGTGVGNTIYF; CDR3 DNA: TGTGCCAGCAGTTTTTCCGGGACAGGGGTTGGAAACACCATATATTTT
D gene: TRBD2; V gene: TRBV27; J gene: TRBJ2-1; clone size: NA; CDR3 protein: CASSPLGAGVWDEQFF; CDR3 DNA: TGTGCCAGCAGTCCCCTGGGCGCGGGAGTTTGGGATGAGCAGTTCTTC
D gene: NA; V gene: TRBV14; J gene: TRBJ2-6; clone size: few; CDR3 protein: CASSLRGSGANVLTF; CDR3 DNA: TGTGCCAGCAGCCTCAGGGGCTCTGGGGCCAACGTCCTGACTTTC
D gene: NA; V gene: TRBV28; J gene: TRBJ2-2; clone size: NA; CDR3 protein: CASSPSGRGRYGELFF; CDR3 DNA: TGTGCCAGCAGCCCCTCGGGCAGGGGACGTTACGGGGAGCTGTTTTTT
D gene: NA; V gene: TRBV10-3; J gene: TRBJ2-7; clone size: NA; CDR3 protein: CAISDRQDPHEQYF; CDR3 DNA: TGTGCCATCAGTGACAGACAAGACCCCCACGAGCAGTACTTC
D gene: TRBD1; V gene: TRBV30; J gene: TRBJ2-1; clone size: NA; CDR3 protein: CAWQGTGMYEQFF; CDR3 DNA: TGTGCCTGGCAAGGGACAGGGATGTATGAGCAGTTCTTC
D gene: TRBD1; V gene: TRBV7-8; J gene: TRBJ2-2; clone size: NA; CDR3 protein: CASSLMGTGGTGELFF; CDR3 DNA: TGTGCCAGCAGCTTAATGGGAACAGGGGGCACCGGGGAGCTGTTTTTT
D gene: NA; V gene: TRBV5-1; J gene: TRBJ1-1; clone size: NA; CDR3 protein: CASSLFTGEAFF; CDR3 DNA: TGCGCCAGCAGCCTATTTACAGGGGAAGCTTTCTTT
D gene: NA; V gene: TRBV29-1; J gene: TRBJ2-5; clone size: NA; CDR3 protein: CSVEELARFQETQYF; CDR3 DNA: TGCAGCGTTGAAGAACTAGCCAGATTCCAAGAGACCCAGTACTTC
D gene: NA; V gene: TRBV5-4; J gene: TRBJ2-2; clone size: NA; CDR3 protein: CASSSQGPGELFF; CDR3 DNA: TGTGCCAGCAGCTCACAGGGCCCCGGGGAGCTGTTTTTT
D gene: NA; V gene: TRBV5-1; J gene: TRBJ2-1; clone size: few; CDR3 protein: CASSLQGSSYNEQFF; CDR3 DNA: TGCGCCAGCAGCTTGCAGGGCAGCTCCTACAATGAGCAGTTCTTC
D gene: TRBD1; V gene: TRBV4-3; J gene: TRBJ1-3; clone size: NA; CDR3 protein: CASSRSLTGDFSGNTIYF; CDR3 DNA: TGCGCCAGCAGCCGAAGTTTGACAGGGGACTTCTCTGGAAACACCATATATTTT